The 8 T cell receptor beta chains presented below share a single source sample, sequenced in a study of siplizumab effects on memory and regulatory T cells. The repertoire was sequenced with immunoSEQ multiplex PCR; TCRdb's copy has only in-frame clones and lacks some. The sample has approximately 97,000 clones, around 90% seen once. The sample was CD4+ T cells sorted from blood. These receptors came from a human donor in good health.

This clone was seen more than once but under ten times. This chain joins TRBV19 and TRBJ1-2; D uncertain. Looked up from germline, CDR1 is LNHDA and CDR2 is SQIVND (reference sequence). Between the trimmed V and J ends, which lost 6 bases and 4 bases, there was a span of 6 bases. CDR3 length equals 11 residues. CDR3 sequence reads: CASRDRYGYTF. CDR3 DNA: TGTGCCAGTAGGGACCGCTATGGCTACACCTTC.

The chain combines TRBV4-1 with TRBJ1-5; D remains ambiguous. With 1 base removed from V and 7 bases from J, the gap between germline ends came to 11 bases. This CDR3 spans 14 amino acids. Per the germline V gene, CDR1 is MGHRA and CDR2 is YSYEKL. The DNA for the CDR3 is TGCGCCAGCAGCCAAGCAGAGTCGACCCAGCCCCAGCATTTT. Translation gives CASSQAESTQPQHF.

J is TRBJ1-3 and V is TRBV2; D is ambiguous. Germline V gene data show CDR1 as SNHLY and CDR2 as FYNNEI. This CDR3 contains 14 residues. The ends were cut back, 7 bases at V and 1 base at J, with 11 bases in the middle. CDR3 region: CASNPSVSGNTIYF. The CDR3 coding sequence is TGTGCCAGCAACCCGTCCGTTTCTGGAAACACCATATATTTT.

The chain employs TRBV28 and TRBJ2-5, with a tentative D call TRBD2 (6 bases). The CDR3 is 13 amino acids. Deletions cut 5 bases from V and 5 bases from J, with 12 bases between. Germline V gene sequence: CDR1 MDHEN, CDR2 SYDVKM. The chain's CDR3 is CASSPRGMETQYF. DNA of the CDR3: TGTGCCAGCAGTCCTCGGGGGATGGAGACCCAGTACTTC. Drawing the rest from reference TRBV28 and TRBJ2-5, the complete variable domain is DVKVTQSSRYLVKRTGEKVFLECVQDMDHENMFWYRQDPGLGLRLIYFSYDVKMKEKGDIPEGYSVSREKKERFSLILESASTNQTSMYLCASSPRGMETQYFGPGTRLLVL.

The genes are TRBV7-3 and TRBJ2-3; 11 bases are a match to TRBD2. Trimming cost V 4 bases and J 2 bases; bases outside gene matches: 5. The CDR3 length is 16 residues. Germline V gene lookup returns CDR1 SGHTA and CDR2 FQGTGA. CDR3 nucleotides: TGTGCCAGCAGCTCCATAGCGGGAGGGATCACAGATACGCAGTATTTT. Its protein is CASSSIAGGITDTQYF.

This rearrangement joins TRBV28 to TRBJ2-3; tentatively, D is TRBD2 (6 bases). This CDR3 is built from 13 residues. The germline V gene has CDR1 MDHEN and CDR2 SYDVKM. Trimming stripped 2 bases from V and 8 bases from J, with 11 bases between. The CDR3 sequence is CASSLPGAGTQYF. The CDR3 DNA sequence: TGTGCCAGCAGTTTACCGGGAGCGGGTACGCAGTATTTT.

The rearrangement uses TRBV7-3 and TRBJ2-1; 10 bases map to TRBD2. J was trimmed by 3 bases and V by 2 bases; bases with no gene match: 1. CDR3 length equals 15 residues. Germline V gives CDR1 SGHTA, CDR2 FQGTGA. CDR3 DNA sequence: TGTGCCAGCAGCTTACTAGCGGGGGTCTACAATGAGCAGTTCTTC. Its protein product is CASSLLAGVYNEQFF. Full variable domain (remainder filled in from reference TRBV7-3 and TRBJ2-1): GAGVSQTPSNKVTEKGKYVELRCDPISGHTALYWYRQSLGQGPEFLIYFQGTGAADDSGLPNDRFFAVRPEGSVSTLKIQRTERGDSAVYLCASSLLAGVYNEQFFGPGTRLTVL.

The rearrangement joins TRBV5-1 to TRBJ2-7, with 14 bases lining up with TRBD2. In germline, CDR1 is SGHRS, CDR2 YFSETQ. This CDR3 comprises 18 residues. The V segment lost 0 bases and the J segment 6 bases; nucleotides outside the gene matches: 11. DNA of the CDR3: TGCGCCAGCAGCTTGGAGACTAGCGGGAGGGCCGTGGCAGTCGAGCAGTACTTC. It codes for CASSLETSGRAVAVEQYF.